This T cell receptor (beta chain) was captured by sequencing in a study of cytomegalovirus exposure and HLA in healthy donors. Study observations and caveats: Most of the TCR beta V segments (in an earlier analysis) were productive either about 87% or about 30% of the time. HLA allele associations emerged for around 16,000 TCR beta sequences in a later analysis, at 0.05 false discovery rate.

Germline-derived CDR1 and CDR2 are GTSNPN and SVGIG (reference sequence). The CDR3 runs 13 residues. V lost 0 bases and J 7 bases, leaving 9 bases between the germline ends. This cohort consisted of healthy bone marrow donors. Amplification used 60 Vbeta primers and 13 Jbeta primers. Libraries were prepared by immunoSEQ multiplex PCR; TCRdb keeps only in-frame clonotypes and omits some of them. The sample includes around 190,000 clones, 70% to 85% of them seen just once. Only a few counts were recorded for this clone. What it recognizes is unknown. The V gene is TRBV30, the J gene TRBJ1-4; D unresolved. This TCR derives from a girl between 2 and 10 years old in good health and CMV-seropositive. Sequencing used PBMCs. The CDR3 reads CAWSVRHGEKLFF. CDR3 nucleotide sequence: TGTGCCTGGAGTGTAAGACACGGTGAAAAACTGTTTTTT.